This entry concerns a single T cell receptor beta chain. Using immunoSEQ multiplex PCR, the repertoire was profiled, and TCRdb retains in-frame clones only, with some absent. The repertoire holds about 120,000 clones, 87% seen once, with about 1.8% in the top ten. These data are taken from a study of control samples from healthy donors and cancer patients. What was sequenced was blood. This clonotype was sampled from a man aged 18 to 29 in good health.

CDR3 in amino acids: CASGGRDFLYEQYF. In DNA, the CDR3 is TGTGCCAGCGGCGGGCGGGACTTCCTCTACGAGCAGTACTTC. The V gene is TRBV6-5, the J gene TRBJ2-7; possibly TRBD2 for D (6 bases). Trimming pared 8 bases from V and 3 bases from J, leaving 17 bases between. Germline CDR1 is MNHEY and CDR2 is SVGAGI. CDR3 length: 14 amino acids.